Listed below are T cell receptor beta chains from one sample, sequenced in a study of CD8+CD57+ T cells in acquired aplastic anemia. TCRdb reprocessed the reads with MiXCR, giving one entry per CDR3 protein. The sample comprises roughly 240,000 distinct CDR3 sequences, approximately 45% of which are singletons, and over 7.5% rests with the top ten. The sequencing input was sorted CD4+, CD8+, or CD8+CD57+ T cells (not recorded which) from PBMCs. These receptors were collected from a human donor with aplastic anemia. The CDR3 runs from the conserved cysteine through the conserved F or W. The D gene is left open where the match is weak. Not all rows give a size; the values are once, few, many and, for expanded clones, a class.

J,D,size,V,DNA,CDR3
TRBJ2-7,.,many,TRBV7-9,TGTGCCAGCAGCTCCTCCGGGACAATAGGTTTCGGGCAGTACTTC,CASSSSGTIGFGQYF
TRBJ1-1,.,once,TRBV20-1,TGCAGTGCTAGCGGTCAGACCACTGAAGCTTTCTTT,CSASGQTTEAFF
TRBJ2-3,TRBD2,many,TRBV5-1,TGCGCCAGCAGCTTGAGACTAGCGGGAGATACGCAGTATTTT,CASSLRLAGDTQYF
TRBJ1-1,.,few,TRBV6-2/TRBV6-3,TGTGCCAGCAGTCGGGACGGGGAAATGAACACTGAAGCTTTCTTT,CASSRDGEMNTEAFF
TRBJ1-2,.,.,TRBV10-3,TGTGCCATCAGTGACAGGGCGCGGTATGGCTACACCTTC,CAISDRARYGYTF
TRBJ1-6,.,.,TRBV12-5,TGTGCCAGCAGTTTAGCGGGCGATAATTCACCCCTCCACTTT,CASSLAGDNSPLHF
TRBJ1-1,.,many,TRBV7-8,TGTGCCAGCACCTTAGGGCCAACAGGGCCTGAAGCTTTCTTT,CASTLGPTGPEAFF
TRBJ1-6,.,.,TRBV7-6,TGTGCCAGCAGCTTAGGTTTGGGTTCACCCCTCCACTTT,CASSLGLGSPLHF
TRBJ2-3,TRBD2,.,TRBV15,TGTGCCACCAGCCCCGGGGGGGCAGGAGATACGCAGTATTTT,CATSPGGAGDTQYF
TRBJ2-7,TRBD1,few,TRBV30,TGTGCCTGGAATACCGGGACAGGGGACGAGCAGTACTTC,CAWNTGTGDEQYF
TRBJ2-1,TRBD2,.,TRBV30,TGTGCCTGGAACGGCGGGGGGGCGAATGAGCAGTTCTTC,CAWNGGGANEQFF
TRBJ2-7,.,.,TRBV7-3,TGTGCCAGCAGCTTAGAAGGATTCCGTTCCTACGAGCAGTACTTC,CASSLEGFRSYEQYF
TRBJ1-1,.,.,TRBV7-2,TGTGCCAGCAGTCCTGGCCGCGGTACTGAAGCTTTCTTT,CASSPGRGTEAFF
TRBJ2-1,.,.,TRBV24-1,TGTGCCACCAGTGACGGGTGCAATGAGCAGTTCTTC,CATSDGCNEQFF
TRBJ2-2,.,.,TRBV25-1,TGTGCCAGTGCAGGAGAAAACACCGGGGAGCTGTTTTTT,CASAGENTGELFF
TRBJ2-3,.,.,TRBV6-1,TGTGCCAGCAGTGAAGTACTAGATGGGACAGATACGCAGTATTTT,CASSEVLDGTDTQYF
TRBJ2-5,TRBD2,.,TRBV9,TGTGCCAGCAGCGTTCGACCGGGAGGCGGGGAGACCCAGTACTTC,CASSVRPGGGETQYF
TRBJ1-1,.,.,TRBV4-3,TGCGCCAGCAGCCCGAACAGGAACGCTGAAGCTCTCTTT,CASSPNRNAEALF
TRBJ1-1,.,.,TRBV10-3,TGTGCCATCAGTGAGTACAGGGAAAACACTGAAGCTTTCTTT,CAISEYRENTEAFF
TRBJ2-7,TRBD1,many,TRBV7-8,TGTGCCAGCAGCTTACAGAGGGGGCGCATCTACGAGCAGTACTTC,CASSLQRGRIYEQYF
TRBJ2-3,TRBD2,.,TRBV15,TGTGCCACCAGGCGGACTAGCGGGGGATACACAGATACGCAGTATTTT,CATRRTSGGYTDTQYF
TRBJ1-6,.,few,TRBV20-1,TGCAGTGCTAGGACCATAGGGGTAGCTAATTCACCCCTCCACTTT,CSARTIGVANSPLHF
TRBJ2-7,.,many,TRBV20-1,TGCAGTGCTAGAGATACGGACTTCGAGCAGTACTTC,CSARDTDFEQYF
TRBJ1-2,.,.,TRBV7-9,TGCGCCAGCAGCCAAGAAACAGGTAACCAGAACTATGGCTACACCTTC,CASSQETGNQNYGYTF
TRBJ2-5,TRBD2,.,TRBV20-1,TGCAGTGGCGAGCTAGCGGGAGGGAGGGGGACCCAGTACTTC,CSGELAGGRGTQYF
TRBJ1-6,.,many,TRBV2,TGTGCCAGCAGTGAAGGCCAGGGGATTAATTCACCCCTCCACTTT,CASSEGQGINSPLHF
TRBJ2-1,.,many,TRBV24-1,TGTGCCACCAGTGATCTGACAGCAAATGAGCAGTTCTTC,CATSDLTANEQFF
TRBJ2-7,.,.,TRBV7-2,TGTGCCAGCAGCGTCGTCAGCGAGCAGTACTTC,CASSVVSEQYF
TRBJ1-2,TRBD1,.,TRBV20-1,TGCAGTGCTAGAGTGGGGGACAGGGTGGACTACACCTTC,CSARVGDRVDYTF
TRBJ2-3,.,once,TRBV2,TGTGCCAGCAGTGAGGGGGGGGGTAGGGGGGGGGCTGGAGATACGCAGTATTTT,CASSEGGGRGGAGDTQYF
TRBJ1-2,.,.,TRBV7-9,TGTGCCAGCAGCTCAGGGGCCGCTAACTATGGCTACACCTTC,CASSSGAANYGYTF
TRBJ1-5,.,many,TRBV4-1,TGCGCCAGCAGTTCTCGGGACGGTATTAATCAGCCCCAGCATTTT,CASSSRDGINQPQHF
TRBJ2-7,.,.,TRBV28,TGTGCCAGCAGTTCCCCGGGTCGGTTGGCAGTATACGAGCAGTACTTC,CASSSPGRLAVYEQYF
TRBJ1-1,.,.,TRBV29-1,TGCAGCGTTGAGGGGACACAGGACACTGAAGCTTTCTTT,CSVEGTQDTEAFF
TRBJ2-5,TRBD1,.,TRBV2,TGTGCCAGCAGTGATATCGGGACAGGGGGCTTGGAGACCCAGTACTTC,CASSDIGTGGLETQYF
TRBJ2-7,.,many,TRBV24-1,TGTGCCACCAGTGTTTTCCGGGACGGACGCTACGAGCAGTACTTC,CATSVFRDGRYEQYF
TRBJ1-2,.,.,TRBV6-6,TGTGCCAGCAGTTACGGGACGGGGAACTATGGCTACACCTTC,CASSYGTGNYGYTF
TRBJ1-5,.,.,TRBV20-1,TGCAGTGCTAGATGGGGGGCGGCTAGCAATCAGCCCCAGCATTTT,CSARWGAASNQPQHF
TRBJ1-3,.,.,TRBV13,TGTGCCAGCAGCCCAACGACCGCTACATCCGGGACATATGGAAACACCATGTATTTT,CASSPTTATSGTYGNTMYF
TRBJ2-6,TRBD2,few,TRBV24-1,TGTGCCAGCAGCCAGCCGGGACTAGCGGGAGGCACATTCTCTGGGGCCAACGTCCTGACTTTC,CASSQPGLAGGTFSGANVLTF
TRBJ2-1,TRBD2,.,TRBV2,TGTGCCAGCAGTTTTAGACTAGCCAGCTCCTACAATGAGCAGTTCTTC,CASSFRLASSYNEQFF